Below, 29 T cell receptor beta chains from the same sample are listed, as sequenced in a study of blood T cell repertoires in COVID-19. TCRdb's copy holds only in-frame clones and misses some; the assay was immunoSEQ multiplex PCR. The sample contains tens of thousands of clones, 84% of which appear only once. The material sequenced was peripheral blood. Receptor source: a human donor in a cohort sampled during active COVID-19.

This chain joins TRBV11-3 and TRBJ2-2, with TRBD1 identical over 10 bases. There are 14 residues in the CDR3. V was clipped by 5 bases and J by 7 bases; unmatched bases: 4. Germline V lookup: CDR1 SGHNT, CDR2 YENEEA. CDR3 amino acids: CASSRDRGSGELFF. The CDR3, as DNA: TGTGCCAGCAGCCGGGACAGGGGAAGCGGGGAGCTGTTTTTT.

The chain recombines TRBV7-2 with TRBJ2-7; 7 nucleotides match TRBD1. Germline loops: CDR1 SGHTA, CDR2 FQGNSA. Trimming removed 5 bases from V and 6 bases from J; junction bases left unmatched: 13. This CDR3 region has 15 residues. The CDR3 coding sequence is TGTGCCAGCAGCCCAGGATTGAACAGGGGAATCGAGCAGTACTTC. Protein: CASSPGLNRGIEQYF. Filled out from reference TRBV7-2 and TRBJ2-7, the complete variable domain reads GAGVSQSPSNKVTEKGKDVELRCDPISGHTALYWYRQSLGQGLEFLIYFQGNSAPDKSGLPSDRFSAERTGGSVSTLTIQRTQQEDSAVYLCASSPGLNRGIEQYFGPGTRLTVT.

This chain connects TRBV19 to TRBJ1-2; the match to TRBD1 covers 12 bases. The J segment lost 5 bases and the V segment lost 4 bases, leaving 11 bases of the junction unmatched. The CDR3 totals 17 residues. Looked up from germline, CDR1 is LNHDA and CDR2 is SQIVND (reference sequence). DNA for the CDR3: TGTGCCAGTAGTACGGGACAGGGGGCCCTCGGAGGATATGGCTACACCTTC. It translates to CASSTGQGALGGYGYTF. Based on the CDR3 plus reference TRBV19 and TRBJ1-2, the full variable domain is DGGITQSPKYLFRKEGQNVTLSCEQNLNHDAMYWYRQDPGQGLRLIYYSQIVNDFQKGDIAEGYSVSREKKESFPLTVTSAQKNPTAFYLCASSTGQGALGGYGYTFGSGTRLTVV.

The V call is TRBV29-1, the J call TRBJ1-2; no clear D. V shed 4 bases and J shed 7 bases, with 13 bases lying between them. Looked up from germline, CDR1 is SQVTM and CDR2 is ANQGSEA. The CDR3 totals 12 residues. The CDR3 coding sequence is TGCAGCGTTGGAAGCCGGGAAATTGGCTACACCTTC. This translates into CSVGSREIGYTF.

This sequence joins TRBV27 and TRBJ1-6; D is perhaps TRBD1 (6 bases). Germline V gene lookup returns CDR1 MNHEY and CDR2 SMNVEV (reference sequence). The V gene lost 2 bases and the J gene lost 6 bases, with 11 bases spanning the gap. This CDR3 has 15 residues. In DNA, the CDR3 is TGTGCCAGCAGTTTACCGGACAGACGTAATTCACCCCTCCACTTT. Translation gives CASSLPDRRNSPLHF.

The rearrangement uses TRBV6-1 and TRBJ2-1, with 15 bases fitting TRBD2. The CDR3 loop spans 20 amino acids. V was pared by 0 bases and J by 3 bases, with 9 bases of the junction left unmatched. Germline V CDR1 and CDR2: MNHNS, SASEGT. This chain's CDR3 is CASSEAEGLAGGNFYNEQFF. The CDR3 coding sequence is TGTGCCAGCAGTGAAGCGGAGGGACTAGCGGGGGGAAACTTCTACAATGAGCAGTTCTTC.

The V and J genes are TRBV27 and TRBJ2-7; D unresolved. The V gene's germline CDR1 is MNHEY and CDR2 SMNVEV (reference sequence). The ends were cut back, 6 bases at V and 4 bases at J, with 19 bases in the middle. CDR3 length: 15 amino acids. The CDR3 here is CASSSSSAGEYEQYF. The DNA for the CDR3 is TGTGCCAGCAGCTCCTCTTCGGCAGGTGAATACGAGCAGTACTTC.

This chain joins TRBV6-2 or TRBV6-3 and TRBJ2-7, with 7 bases aligning to TRBD1. The V gene end was trimmed by 4 bases and the J gene end by 3 bases; junction bases not matched to a gene: 6. Germline assignment: CDR1 MNHEY and CDR2 SVGEGT. The CDR3 runs to 14 residues. This chain's CDR3 is CASSSDRALYEQYF. The CDR3 region has the DNA TGTGCCAGCAGTTCCGACAGGGCTCTCTACGAGCAGTACTTC.

This clone was recorded once. The chain recombines TRBV7-9 with TRBJ2-7; D uncertain. This CDR3 has 11 amino acids. Trimming removed 2 bases from V and 4 bases from J, with 3 bases in between. Per germline, CDR1 SEHNR and CDR2 FQNEAQ (reference sequence). CDR3 DNA sequence: TGTGCCAGCAGCTTATCTTACGAGCAGTACTTC. It is translated as CASSLSYEQYF.

The chain recombines TRBV5-1 with TRBJ2-7; 9 bases agree with TRBD1. V dropped 2 bases and J dropped 7; count of bases not matched to a gene: 4. The CDR3 length is 13 residues. Germline CDR1 reads SGHRS; CDR2 reads YFSETQ. CDR3 amino acids: CASSLLTGGEQYF. The DNA of the CDR3 is TGCGCCAGCAGCTTATTGACAGGGGGAGAGCAGTACTTC.

The genes are TRBV19 and TRBJ2-1, with D possibly TRBD2 on 6 matching bases. The germline V gene has CDR1 LNHDA and CDR2 SQIVND (reference sequence). The CDR3 runs to 13 residues. Trimming took off 3 bases at V and 8 bases at J, with 11 bases between the two ends. The CDR3 spells CASSIRRGDEQFF. The CDR3 DNA is TGTGCCAGTAGTATCCGGAGGGGCGATGAGCAGTTCTTC.

The gene calls are TRBV2 and TRBJ1-1, with 8 bases fitting TRBD1. This CDR3 region has 15 residues. CDR1 and CDR2 (germline): SNHLY, FYNNEI. V lost 6 bases and J lost 5; bases outside the gene matches: 11. CDR3 residues: CASRNPQDRVTEAFF. CDR3 DNA sequence: TGTGCCAGCAGGAACCCCCAGGACAGGGTAACTGAAGCTTTCTTT.

This clone appeared a few times. This sequence joins TRBV10-1 and TRBJ1-5; 7 bases map to TRBD1. The CDR3 loop spans 15 amino acids. CDR1 and CDR2 from the germline V gene are WNHNN and SYGVQD (reference sequence). V dropped 3 bases and J dropped 7; count of bases not matched to a gene: 9. The CDR3 loop reads CASSDPDRVWQPQHF. The DNA for the CDR3 is TGCGCCAGCAGTGACCCTGACAGGGTATGGCAGCCCCAGCATTTT.

The chain employs TRBV4-1 and TRBJ2-3, with 12 nucleotides matching TRBD1. The germline V gene has CDR1 MGHRA and CDR2 YSYEKL. V gave up 0 bases and J gave up 5 bases; unmatched junction bases: 15. The CDR3 is 20 residues long. In DNA, the CDR3 is TGCGCCAGCAGCCAAGATCTTTGGGGACAGGGGGCGGTTACGGGAGATACGCAGTATTTT. It translates to CASSQDLWGQGAVTGDTQYF.

This clone was detected once. The V and J genes are TRBV28 and TRBJ2-7, with TRBD1 matching 9 bases. The CDR3 loop spans 15 amino acids. Germline V gene sequence: CDR1 MDHEN, CDR2 SYDVKM. V shed 5 bases, J shed 7 bases, and the junction held 12 bases outside the gene matches. The CDR3 spells CASSIRDRVLVEQYF. For the CDR3, the DNA is TGTGCCAGCAGTATCCGGGACAGGGTCCTTGTGGAGCAGTACTTC.

This clone was seen a handful of times. The V and J genes are TRBV3-1 (or the pseudogene TRBV3-2) and TRBJ2-2, with a possible D match to TRBD1 (5 bases). V was clipped by 2 bases and J by 6 bases, with 7 bases between them. The CDR3 spans 13 residues. Germline lookup yields CDR1 LGHDT and CDR2 YNNKEL (reference sequence). CDR3 sequence (DNA): TGTGCCAGCAGCCAACAGGGCCCCGGGGAGCTGTTTTTT. Its translation: CASSQQGPGELFF.

The chain's CDR3 is CASSRGVNTEAFF. The DNA of the CDR3 is TGTGCCAGCAGCAGGGGCGTGAACACTGAAGCTTTCTTT. The chain is built from TRBV6-5 and TRBJ1-1; TRBD1 is a possible D gene (6 bases). Deletions cut 6 bases from V and 0 bases from J, with 8 bases between. The CDR3 covers 13 residues. The germline gives CDR1 MNHEY, CDR2 SVGAGI.

The chain uses TRBV5-6 and TRBJ2-6; 10 nucleotides agree with TRBD2. The V segment lost 3 bases and the J segment 0 bases; nucleotides outside the gene matches: 3. The CDR3 covers 17 residues. Germline CDR1 SGHDT, CDR2 YYEEEE. The CDR3 reads CASSSSGGVSGANVLTF. CDR3 DNA: TGTGCCAGCAGCTCCAGCGGGGGGGTCTCTGGGGCCAACGTCCTGACTTTC.

The rearrangement joins TRBV30 to TRBJ2-7, with a tentative D call TRBD1 (5 bases). Trimming pared 1 base from V and 0 bases from J, leaving 13 bases between. Germline V lookup: CDR1 GTSNPN, CDR2 SVGIG (reference sequence). The CDR3 runs 15 residues. For the CDR3, the DNA is TGTGCCTGGAGTGAAGGGGCCTTCAGCTCCTACGAGCAGTACTTC. Translating gives CAWSEGAFSSYEQYF.

This clone was found a few times. The chain carries TRBV7-9 and TRBJ1-6, with D tentatively TRBD1 (6 bases). V shed 5 bases and J shed 7 bases, with 15 bases lying between them. Germline V CDR1 and CDR2: SEHNR, FQNEAQ (reference sequence). CDR3 length: 15 residues. CDR3 nucleotides: TGTGCCAGCAGCCTCCTGGGGGCACCGAATTCACCCCTCCACTTT. Encoded protein: CASSLLGAPNSPLHF. Complete variable domain (other parts from reference TRBV7-9 and TRBJ1-6): DTGVSQNPRHKITKRGQNVTFRCDPISEHNRLYWYRQTLGQGPEFLTYFQNEAQLEKSRLLSDRFSAERPKGSFSTLEIQRTEQGDSAMYLCASSLLGAPNSPLHFGNGTRLTVT.

This clone was detected only once. The chain joins TRBV5-8 to TRBJ2-1; possibly TRBD1 for D (6 bases). The ends were cut back, 0 bases at V and 7 bases at J, with 23 bases in the middle. CDR3 length equals 18 residues. Germline V gives CDR1 SGHTS, CDR2 YDEGEE. As DNA, the CDR3 is TGTGCCAGCAGCTTGGTAGGAGTCGGGCAGGGGAGAGAGAATGAGCAGTTCTTC. This sequence encodes CASSLVGVGQGRENEQFF.

The chain combines TRBV4-2 with TRBJ2-2, with 7 bases identical to TRBD1. V lost 1 base, J lost 6 bases, and 2 bases stayed unmatched. CDR1 is LGHNA, CDR2 YNFKEQ, per germline. There are 14 residues in the CDR3. The CDR3 DNA reads as TGTGCCAGCAGCCAAGCGGACAGGCCCGGGGAGCTGTTTTTT. Its translation is CASSQADRPGELFF.

This chain connects TRBV5-1 to TRBJ2-7; tentative D call: TRBD1 (6 bases). V was cut by 1 base and J by 5 bases, with 10 bases left in between. Germline V gene data show CDR1 as SGHRS and CDR2 as YFSETQ. This CDR3 has 13 residues. CDR3 in DNA: TGCGCCAGCAGCTTGTTTGGGGACAACGAGCAGTACTTC. Translated, it gives CASSLFGDNEQYF.

The V call is TRBV6-5, the J call TRBJ1-1, with D hard to call. Trimming removed 5 bases from V and 3 bases from J, with 16 bases in between. The CDR3 sequence is 15 residues long. The germline V gene encodes CDR1 MNHEY and CDR2 SVGAGI. The CDR3: CASSPQPVGYTEAFF. DNA of the CDR3: TGTGCCAGCAGTCCCCAACCGGTCGGGTACACTGAAGCTTTCTTT.

The V call is TRBV2, the J call TRBJ1-3; a weak D match, TRBD1 (5 bases). The V end lost 4 bases, the J end lost 0 bases, and 16 bases lay between the germline ends. Germline CDR1 is SNHLY and CDR2 is FYNNEI. The length of the CDR3 is 17 residues. The CDR3 nucleotides are TGTGCCAGCAGTGTCCTTCAGGGCGGCCTCTCTGGAAACACCATATATTTT. This encodes CASSVLQGGLSGNTIYF.

This chain links TRBV28 with TRBJ2-7; no clear D. V lost 4 bases and J 8 bases, leaving 21 bases between the germline ends. The CDR3 extends over 15 amino acids. The V gene's germline CDR1 is MDHEN and CDR2 SYDVKM. Written as DNA, the CDR3 is TGTGCCAGCAGTTCACAACTACTGTCCTCTTTCCAGCAGTACTTC. Its protein is CASSSQLLSSFQQYF.

The V gene is TRBV30, the J gene TRBJ1-5, with 7 bases lining up with TRBD1. CDR1 GTSNPN and CDR2 SVGIG come from the germline V gene (reference sequence). V lost 5 bases, J lost 3 bases, and 1 base stayed unmatched. This CDR3 spans 12 amino acids. The CDR3 nucleotides read TGTGCCTGGGGACAGGACAATCAGCCCCAGCATTTT. Translating it yields CAWGQDNQPQHF.

The CDR3 sequence: CASAILGGEQYF. CDR3 nucleotides: TGTGCCAGCGCCATCCTGGGGGGCGAGCAGTACTTC. The chain is built from TRBV19 and TRBJ2-7; possible D gene TRBD2, 6 bases. V shed 9 bases and J shed 6 bases, with 15 bases lying between them. Germline CDR1 and CDR2: LNHDA and SQIVND (reference sequence). The CDR3 extends over 12 amino acids. Complete variable domain (other parts from reference TRBV19 and TRBJ2-7): DGGITQSPKYLFRKEGQNVTLSCEQNLNHDAMYWYRQDPGQGLRLIYYSQIVNDFQKGDIAEGYSVSREKKESFPLTVTSAQKNPTAFYLCASAILGGEQYFGPGTRLTVT.

A note on this clone: The sample contains more than one DNA sequence encoding this CDR3. The chain links TRBV19 to TRBJ2-6; possible D gene TRBD1, 6 bases. The CDR3 totals 14 residues. The V gene's germline CDR1 is LNHDA and CDR2 SQIVND (reference sequence). The ends were cut back, 4 bases at V and 4 bases at J, with 8 bases in the middle. DNA for the CDR3: TGTGCCAGTAGTACAGGGGCCGGGGCCAACGTCCTGACTTTC. Translating it yields CASSTGAGANVLTF.